The 30 T cell receptor beta chains below come from one sample, sequenced in a study of blood T cell repertoires in COVID-19. Profiled with immunoSEQ multiplex PCR; TCRdb holds only in-frame clones, not every one. This table has hundreds of thousands of clones, about nine tenths appearing once. Sequenced: peripheral blood. These receptors came from a man between 50 and 59 years old with acute or convalescent COVID-19.

The V and J genes are TRBV5-1 and TRBJ1-2; TRBD1 aligns across 8 bases. V lost 4 bases, J lost 3 bases, and 8 bases stayed unmatched. Germline CDR1 is SGHRS and CDR2 is YFSETQ. This CDR3 has 15 amino acids. CDR3 nucleotide sequence: TGCGCCAGCAGCCCTACCGTGGGACAGGACTATGGCTACACCTTC. Amino acids: CASSPTVGQDYGYTF.

This chain links TRBV3-1 (or the pseudogene TRBV3-2) with TRBJ1-2; the D is unclear. CDR1 and CDR2 (germline): LGHDT, YNNKEL (reference sequence). CDR3 size: 15 residues. V lost 1 base and J lost 2, with 11 bases in between. The CDR3 loop reads CASSQVFLRNYGYTF. The DNA for the CDR3 is TGTGCCAGCAGCCAAGTGTTTCTCCGGAACTATGGCTACACCTTC.

The chain links TRBV6-5 to TRBJ2-4, with D perhaps matching TRBD1 (6 bases). V shed 6 bases and J shed 10 bases, with 10 bases lying between them. The CDR3 is made up of 11 amino acids. CDR1 and CDR2 from the germline V gene are MNHEY and SVGAGI. The DNA for the CDR3 is TGTGCCAGCAGCTCAGGGGAGATTCAGTACTTC. Its protein product is CASSSGEIQYF.

In DNA form, the CDR3 reads TGCAGCGTTGATGTTCTGGCCAGTGAAGCTTTCTTT. It is translated as CSVDVLASEAFF. The rearrangement uses TRBV29-1 and TRBJ1-1; D gene unclear. The CDR3 is 12 residues long. From germline, CDR1 is SQVTM and CDR2 ANQGSEA. The V gene lost 3 bases and the J gene lost 7 bases, with 12 bases spanning the gap.

The rearrangement links TRBV7-9 to TRBJ2-2; D remains ambiguous. Trimming shortened V by 1 base and J by 3 bases, and 9 bases separated the two germline ends. The germline gives CDR1 SEHNR, CDR2 FQNEAQ (reference sequence). CDR3 length: 15 residues. This CDR3 reads CASSLGIADTGELFF. In DNA form, the CDR3 reads TGTGCCAGCAGCTTAGGAATAGCAGACACCGGGGAGCTGTTTTTT.

This clone was counted once. The V gene is TRBV18, the J gene TRBJ2-1, with a possible D match to TRBD1 (5 bases). V was clipped by 1 base and J by 7 bases, with 11 bases between them. This CDR3 has 14 amino acids. Germline V gene data show CDR1 as KGHSH and CDR2 as LQKENI. The DNA of the CDR3 is TGTGCCAGCTCACCACTAAGGGGTCAAAATGAGCAGTTCTTC. This sequence encodes CASSPLRGQNEQFF.

V is TRBV2 and J is TRBJ2-1; D is possibly TRBD1 (6 bases). The CDR3 totals 13 residues. V gave up 6 bases and J gave up 4 bases, with 10 bases separating them. From germline, CDR1 is SNHLY and CDR2 FYNNEI. The CDR3 nucleotides read TGTGCCAGCAGCGAACAGGGTTACAATGAGCAGTTCTTC. This codes for CASSEQGYNEQFF.

This chain links TRBV6-2 or TRBV6-3 with TRBJ1-1, with D uncertain. Germline V lookup: CDR1 MNHEY, CDR2 SVGEGT. Trimming pared 2 bases from V and 4 bases from J, leaving 11 bases between. This CDR3 is 14 amino acids long. The CDR3 here is CASSYPHKSTEAFF. For the CDR3, the DNA is TGTGCCAGCAGTTACCCTCATAAGAGCACTGAAGCTTTCTTT.

This rearrangement joins TRBV10-3 to TRBJ1-4; D is uncertain. The V gene lost 3 bases and the J gene lost 5 bases, with 7 bases spanning the gap. The CDR3 is made up of 13 amino acids. Germline V gives CDR1 ENHRY, CDR2 SYGVKD. DNA for the CDR3: TGTGCCATCAGTGAAGGCGGGAATGAAAAACTGTTTTTT. It encodes CAISEGGNEKLFF.

The CDR3 protein is CSASRKVAGVIPYEQYF. Written as DNA, the CDR3 is TGCAGTGCTAGTAGGAAGGTAGCGGGGGTGATTCCCTACGAGCAGTACTTC. The chain employs TRBV20-1 and TRBJ2-7; 9 bases map to TRBD2. CDR1 is DFQATT and CDR2 is SNEGSKA in the germline V gene (reference sequence). The CDR3 length is 17 residues. V shed 3 bases, J shed 2 bases, and the junction held 14 bases outside the gene matches.

The chain couples TRBV19 to TRBJ2-5; tentatively, D is TRBD1 (6 bases). V was pared by 6 bases and J by 1 base, with 9 bases between. The CDR3 consists of 13 residues. Germline assignment: CDR1 LNHDA and CDR2 SQIVND (reference sequence). CDR3 protein: CASRGGTQETQYF. The CDR3 DNA follows: TGTGCCAGTAGAGGGGGAACCCAAGAGACCCAGTACTTC.

The V gene is TRBV5-6, the J gene TRBJ2-1; maybe TRBD1 (7 bases). V lost 7 bases and J lost 0, with 14 bases in between. CDR1 is SGHDT and CDR2 is YYEEEE in the germline V gene. The length of the CDR3 is 15 residues. The CDR3 sequence is CASRRGVSSYNEQFF. CDR3 nucleotides: TGTGCCAGCCGCAGGGGGGTGAGCTCCTACAATGAGCAGTTCTTC.

The CDR3: CASSQATGGVEQFF. CDR3 nucleotide sequence: TGCGCCAGCAGCCAGGCGACTGGAGGGGTTGAGCAGTTCTTC. This chain connects TRBV4-1 to TRBJ2-1, with D maybe TRBD2 (6 bases). The CDR3 contains 14 residues. The ends were cut back, 3 bases at V and 9 bases at J, with 15 bases in the middle. Germline V gene sequence: CDR1 MGHRA, CDR2 YSYEKL.

The gene calls are TRBV6-2 or TRBV6-3 and TRBJ2-7, with D possibly matching TRBD1 (7 bases). CDR3 size: 14 residues. Per germline, CDR1 MNHEY and CDR2 SVGEGT. V was pared by 4 bases and J by 2 bases, with 12 bases between. The CDR3 spells CASSSGDRAYEQYF. The DNA of the CDR3 is TGTGCCAGCAGTTCGGGGGACAGAGCCTACGAGCAGTACTTC.

This clone has only one observation. This chain joins TRBV6-5 and TRBJ1-5; D remains unclear. Germline V lookup: CDR1 MNHEY, CDR2 SVGAGI. The CDR3 runs 15 residues. Trimming removed 6 bases from V and 0 bases from J, with 12 bases in between. CDR3 sequence: CASSLWENSNQPQHF. DNA for the CDR3: TGTGCCAGCAGCCTCTGGGAGAATAGCAATCAGCCCCAGCATTTT.

The V and J genes are TRBV18 and TRBJ2-1; 7 bases agree with TRBD2. The CDR3 sequence is 16 residues long. Germline values: CDR1 KGHSH, CDR2 LQKENI. The V segment lost 0 bases and the J segment 0 bases; nucleotides outside the gene matches: 2. In DNA form, the CDR3 reads TGTGCCAGCTCACCACCGGGGGGGTTCTCCTACAATGAGCAGTTCTTC. Translation: CASSPPGGFSYNEQFF.

This chain links TRBV12-3 or TRBV12-4 with TRBJ1-2; D is perhaps TRBD1 (5 bases). The CDR3 covers 13 residues. The germline V and J ends were trimmed by 2 bases and 13 bases, with 17 bases remaining between them. The CDR3 spells CASSLQGAATLTF. The CDR3 bases are TGTGCCAGCAGTTTACAAGGGGCCGCGACTCTCACCTTC.

The chain couples TRBV30 to TRBJ1-1, with no clear D. V lost 6 bases and J lost 4, with 12 bases in between. Per germline, CDR1 GTSNPN and CDR2 SVGIG (reference sequence). The CDR3 totals 12 residues. The CDR3 bases are TGTGCCTGCATGGGGAGGGCCACTGAAGCTTTCTTT. Protein sequence: CACMGRATEAFF.

CDR3: CSVLTGQLNQPQHF. The CDR3 DNA reads TGCAGCGTCCTGACCGGACAGCTCAATCAGCCCCAGCATTTT. The rearrangement uses TRBV29-1 and TRBJ1-5; D is possibly TRBD1 (6 bases). The germline CDR1 and CDR2 sequences are SQVTM and ANQGSEA. The length of the CDR3 is 14 residues. V shed 6 bases and J shed 3 bases, with 15 bases lying between them.

The J gene is TRBJ1-6, the V gene TRBV11-2; tentatively, D is TRBD1 (6 bases). The V and J ends lost 2 bases and 6 bases respectively, with 8 bases between them. This CDR3 region has 14 residues. Germline CDR1 and CDR2: SGHAT and FQNNGV. CDR3 sequence: CASSLPGANSPLHF. The CDR3 nucleotides are TGTGCCAGCAGCTTACCAGGGGCTAATTCACCCCTCCACTTT.

The chain employs TRBV18 and TRBJ1-6, with a weak D call TRBD1 (6 bases). The germline V gene has CDR1 KGHSH and CDR2 LQKENI. V lost 2 bases, J lost 6 bases, and 11 bases lay in between. The CDR3 extends over 15 amino acids. CDR3 loop: CASSPGQQLNSPLHF. The DNA of the CDR3 is TGTGCCAGCTCACCAGGACAGCAACTTAATTCACCCCTCCACTTT.

This clone has a handful of counts. The chain is built from TRBV29-1 and TRBJ2-2; D may be TRBD2 (7 bases). CDR1 and CDR2 (germline): SQVTM, ANQGSEA. V was trimmed by 6 bases and J by 5 bases, leaving 19 bases between them. This CDR3 is 15 amino acids long. CDR3 nucleotides: TGCAGCGTGCAAACCCGGACAGCGGGAACCGGGGAGCTGTTTTTT. Amino acid sequence: CSVQTRTAGTGELFF.

With regard to this clone: The sample holds other DNA sequences that translate to the same CDR3. The DNA of the CDR3 is TGTGCCAGCAGCTTGGGACTGGCTGGAAACACCATATATTTT. Protein product: CASSLGLAGNTIYF. The V gene is TRBV5-4, the J gene TRBJ1-3, with unresolved D. Looked up from germline, CDR1 is SGHNT and CDR2 is YYREEE (reference sequence). V shed 0 bases and J shed 2 bases, with 6 bases lying between them. This CDR3 region has 14 residues.

This rearrangement joins TRBV18 to TRBJ1-2; the D gene is possibly TRBD1 (5 bases). This CDR3 comprises 13 residues. Trimming removed 2 bases at V and 4 bases at J, with 8 bases between. The germline V gene encodes CDR1 KGHSH and CDR2 LQKENI. As DNA, the CDR3 is TGTGCCAGCTCACCAGGGGCGGTCTATGGCTACACCTTC. As protein: CASSPGAVYGYTF. The whole variable domain, filled in from reference TRBV18 and TRBJ1-2, reads NAGVMQNPRHLVRRRGQEARLRCSPMKGHSHVYWYRQLPEEGLKFMVYLQKENIIDESGMPKERFSAEFPKEGPSILRIQQVVRGDSAAYFCASSPGAVYGYTFGSGTRLTVV.

This clone was counted a single time. V usage is TRBV25-1 and J usage is TRBJ1-2; D call uncertain. Trimming pared 1 base from V and 8 bases from J, leaving 11 bases between. CDR1 and CDR2 (germline): MGHDK, SYGVNS. The CDR3 runs 13 residues. The CDR3 nucleotides read TGTGCCAGCAGTGAATGGGCGGGGTGGGGCTACACCTTC. It translates to CASSEWAGWGYTF.

This chain uses TRBV7-8 with TRBJ2-5; 13 positions match TRBD2. The CDR3 is made up of 15 amino acids. J gave up 2 bases and V 4 bases, and 1 base lay outside the gene matches. The V gene's germline CDR1 is SGHVS and CDR2 FQNEAQ. The CDR3 bases are TGTGCCAGCAGCTCACTAGCGGGGGGGCAAGAGACCCAGTACTTC. Protein product: CASSSLAGGQETQYF.

The chain combines TRBV27 with TRBJ1-6; D may be TRBD1 (5 bases). CDR1 and CDR2 (germline): MNHEY, SMNVEV (reference sequence). The CDR3 extends over 16 amino acids. V was shortened by 5 bases and J by 0 bases, with 11 bases between the two germline ends. The CDR3 here is CASSRTISSYNSPLHF. CDR3 coding DNA: TGTGCCAGCAGTAGGACAATAAGCTCCTATAATTCACCCCTCCACTTT.

This clone has only a few counts. This sequence joins TRBV9 and TRBJ1-6; 7 bases agree with TRBD1. Germline trimming cut 4 bases from V and 7 bases from J; bases unmatched to any gene: 11. The CDR3 runs to 16 residues. Per germline, CDR1 SGDLS and CDR2 YYNGEE. As DNA, the CDR3 is TGTGCCAGCAGCCCTCATACCTACAGGGGAAATTCACCCCTCCACTTT. Translated: CASSPHTYRGNSPLHF.

V usage is TRBV6-1 and J usage is TRBJ1-6, with TRBD1 matching over 7 bases. V lost 3 bases and J lost 0; bases outside the gene matches: 11. The CDR3 extends over 19 amino acids. Germline CDR1 reads MNHNS; CDR2 reads SASEGT. CDR3 bases: TGTGCCAGCAGTGAGAGGACAGGCCTGCTGAGCTCCTATAATTCACCCCTCCACTTT. Its translation: CASSERTGLLSSYNSPLHF.

J is TRBJ2-4 and V is TRBV29-1; 7 positions agree with TRBD1. This CDR3 has 17 residues. J gave up 1 base and V 6 bases, and 15 bases lay outside the gene matches. Germline V gene sequence: CDR1 SQVTM, CDR2 ANQGSEA. The CDR3 is CSVSTGAASSAKNIQYF. The CDR3 DNA is TGCAGCGTATCCACAGGGGCGGCCTCCTCTGCCAAAAACATTCAGTACTTC.